This entry features one T cell receptor beta chain sequence. Its specificity is not known. Regarding time point: week 11, during vaccination. Topical imiquimod accompanied each vaccine dose, which consisted of 300 ug of mutant IDH1 20-mer peptide. Some clones are missing from TCRdb's copy, which holds only in-frame ones; the method was immunoSEQ multiplex PCR. This table holds 55,000 to 65,000 clones, 80% found once. These data come from a study of a mutant IDH1 vaccine in newly diagnosed glioma. The CDR3 is made up of 14 amino acids. CDR1 is SEHNR, CDR2 FQNEAQ, per germline (reference sequence). V dropped 1 base and J dropped 7 bases, with 13 bases sitting between them.

The sequences come from PBMCs, collected from a glioma patient whose treatment included an IDH1 peptide vaccine. The TCR was taken from a man aged 50 or older with glioma. The rearrangement joins TRBV7-9 to TRBJ1-2; D unclear. The CDR3 region is CASSLVGSWGGYTF. The CDR3 bases are TGTGCCAGCAGCTTAGTGGGAAGTTGGGGTGGCTACACCTTC.